Following are 17 T cell receptor beta chains from one sample sequenced in a study of blood T cell repertoires in COVID-19. Only in-frame clones appear in the TCRdb table, and some are missing; sequencing was by immunoSEQ multiplex PCR. This sample has some 200,000 clones; roughly 82% occur once, and the top ten carry approximately 12%. The sequencing input was PBMCs or T cells enriched from blood (not recorded which). The source of these receptors is a man in his forties who had recovered from COVID-19.

V and J are TRBV6-4 and TRBJ2-3, with D possibly matching TRBD1 (6 bases). Trimming stripped 8 bases from V and 4 bases from J, with 13 bases between. The CDR3 extends over 13 amino acids. Germline loops: CDR1 MRHNA, CDR2 SNTAGT. CDR3 coding DNA: TGTGCCAGCCGGACAGCAGGGTCAGATACGCAGTATTTT. It codes for CASRTAGSDTQYF.

This rearrangement joins TRBV18 to TRBJ2-4; 8 bases are shared with TRBD1. J gave up 3 bases and V 5 bases, and 6 bases lay outside the gene matches. The germline V gene encodes CDR1 KGHSH and CDR2 LQKENI. The CDR3 has 15 amino acids. DNA for the CDR3: TGTGCCAGCTCAGAACAGGGGGTGGACAAAAACATTCAGTACTTC. Translating gives CASSEQGVDKNIQYF.

The chain employs TRBV4-2 and TRBJ1-5; 9 bases are a match to TRBD1. CDR3 length: 13 residues. Germline V gene lookup returns CDR1 LGHNA and CDR2 YNFKEQ. With V trimmed by 3 bases and J by 11 bases, 5 bases remained unmatched. The CDR3 protein is CASSQDRGWSQHF. For the CDR3, the DNA is TGTGCCAGCAGCCAGGACAGGGGATGGTCCCAGCATTTT.

The CDR3 bases are TGTGCCAGCAGCCTCCCTAGCGGAGGGGAGGATGAGCAGTTCTTC. Protein: CASSLPSGGEDEQFF. The rearrangement uses TRBV6-2 or TRBV6-3 and TRBJ2-1, with TRBD2 matching over 7 bases. The length of the CDR3 is 15 residues. The germline CDR1 and CDR2 sequences are MNHEY and SVGEGT. Trimming removed 6 bases from V and 8 bases from J; junction bases left unmatched: 13.

This CDR3 reads CASSPNLPGPGGEQFF. The CDR3 DNA reads as TGTGCCAGCAGTCCCAACCTGCCAGGGCCAGGGGGAGAGCAGTTCTTC. V gene TRBV28 combines with J gene TRBJ2-1; 7 bases match TRBD1. Germline V gene sequence: CDR1 MDHEN, CDR2 SYDVKM. The CDR3 contains 16 residues. J was trimmed by 10 bases and V by 5 bases; bases with no gene match: 17.

The rearrangement uses TRBV29-1 and TRBJ2-3; 8 nucleotides match TRBD2. Germline V gene sequence: CDR1 SQVTM, CDR2 ANQGSEA. The CDR3 covers 14 residues. V shed 2 bases, J shed 6 bases, and the junction held 7 bases outside the gene matches. The CDR3 DNA sequence: TGCAGCGTTGAACACGGGAGGGGGGTTGATACGCAGTATTTT. Amino acid sequence: CSVEHGRGVDTQYF.

The chain employs TRBV3-1 (or the pseudogene TRBV3-2) and TRBJ2-1; 12 nucleotides agree with TRBD2. Germline CDR1 reads LGHDT; CDR2 reads YNNKEL (reference sequence). The J segment lost 8 bases and the V segment lost 3 bases, leaving 11 bases of the junction unmatched. The CDR3 consists of 17 residues. The CDR3 loop reads CASSQTMTSGSWDEQFF. The CDR3 DNA reads as TGTGCCAGCAGCCAGACAATGACTAGCGGGAGTTGGGATGAGCAGTTCTTC.

The V gene is TRBV25-1, the J gene TRBJ2-3, with 8 bases that match TRBD1. V shed 3 bases and J 0 bases; nucleotides not matched to a gene: 8. This CDR3 spans 17 amino acids. The V gene's germline CDR1 is MGHDK and CDR2 SYGVNS. Written as DNA, the CDR3 is TGTGCCAGCAGTGAGCACCGGACAGGGACTAGCACAGATACGCAGTATTTT. Its protein is CASSEHRTGTSTDTQYF.

The V gene is TRBV4-3, the J gene TRBJ1-1, with TRBD1 matching over 7 bases. V dropped 4 bases and J dropped 1; count of bases not matched to a gene: 3. CDR1 and CDR2 from the germline V gene are LGHNA and YSLEER. This CDR3 comprises 14 residues. The CDR3 nucleotides are TGCGCCAGCAGCCCTAGACAGGGGAACACTGAAGCTTTCTTT. This gives the protein CASSPRQGNTEAFF.

The chain uses TRBV6-5 and TRBJ1-3; D is unresolved. CDR1 and CDR2 from the germline V gene are MNHEY and SVGAGI. This CDR3 is built from 14 residues. Trimming stripped 4 bases from V and 3 bases from J, with 10 bases between. DNA of the CDR3: TGTGCCAGCAGTTTCACCACTCATGGAAACACCATATATTTT. Its translation is CASSFTTHGNTIYF.

The chain carries TRBV6-5 and TRBJ1-2; possible D gene TRBD1, 6 bases. CDR1 is MNHEY and CDR2 is SVGAGI in the germline V gene. Trimming stripped 6 bases from V and 8 bases from J, with 13 bases between. The CDR3 spans 12 residues. This chain's CDR3 is CASRLQGGGYTF. For the CDR3, the DNA is TGTGCCAGCAGACTACAGGGAGGGGGCTACACCTTC.

This chain connects TRBV7-9 to TRBJ2-7; the D gene is possibly TRBD2 (6 bases). V lost 4 bases, J lost 3 bases, and 16 bases lay in between. Germline V CDR1 and CDR2: SEHNR, FQNEAQ (reference sequence). The CDR3 contains 15 residues. The CDR3 region has the DNA TGTGCCAGCAGCTCCTCAGCGGGCTTTGACTACGAGCAGTACGTC. Translated: CASSSSAGFDYEQYV.

This chain uses TRBV5-1 with TRBJ2-7; TRBD2 agrees at 8 bases. Germline V gene lookup returns CDR1 SGHRS and CDR2 YFSETQ. The CDR3 spans 17 residues. Trimming at V came to 0 bases and at J to 1 base, leaving 9 bases not matched to a gene. In DNA, the CDR3 is TGCGCCAGCAGCTTGGTCCCTTTTAGCGGGACTTCCTACGAGCAGTACTTC. As protein: CASSLVPFSGTSYEQYF.

With respect to this clone: Relative to the germline gene, one junction end is altered; a read error may explain this. The chain recombines TRBV5-1 with TRBJ1-1; perhaps TRBD1 as D (6 bases). This CDR3 has 14 residues. CDR1 and CDR2 from the germline V gene are SGHRS and YFSETQ. The CDR3 nucleotides read TGCGCCAGCAGCTTGGGGGGTGGGGACACTCAAGCTTTCTTT. Protein product: CASSLGGGDTQAFF. Full variable domain (rest looked up from reference TRBV5-1 and TRBJ1-1): KAGVTQTPRYLIKTRGQQVTLSCSPISGHRSVSWYQQTPGQGLQFLFEYFSETQRNKGNFPGRFSGRQFSNSRSEMNVSTLELGDSALYLCASSLGGGDTQAFFGQGTRLTVV.

The J gene is TRBJ2-1, the V gene TRBV5-6; D not certain. Germline-derived CDR1 and CDR2 are SGHDT and YYEEEE. The CDR3 contains 12 residues. V gave up 2 bases and J gave up 11 bases, with 11 bases separating them. The chain's CDR3 is CASSFLSVKQFF. CDR3 nucleotide sequence: TGTGCCAGCAGCTTTCTGAGCGTCAAGCAGTTCTTC.

The chain combines TRBV30 with TRBJ1-5; D may be TRBD1 (6 bases). Trimming left V 2 bases short and J 5 bases short, with 10 bases between. The CDR3 extends over 13 amino acids. CDR1 and CDR2 from the germline V gene are GTSNPN and SVGIG (reference sequence). The CDR3 nucleotides read TGTGCCTGGAGTACAGGGATCGATCAGCCCCAGCATTTT. The encoded protein is CAWSTGIDQPQHF.

This chain connects TRBV5-1 to TRBJ1-3, with unresolved D. CDR1 and CDR2 from the germline V gene are SGHRS and YFSETQ. CDR3 length equals 16 residues. Trimming took off 0 bases at V and 0 bases at J, with 10 bases between the two ends. The CDR3 protein is CASSLEAGGSGNTIYF. DNA of the CDR3: TGCGCCAGCAGCTTGGAGGCGGGAGGCTCTGGAAACACCATATATTTT.